Listed below are T cell receptor beta chains from one sample, sequenced in a study of PD-1 blockade in classical Hodgkin lymphoma. TCRdb keeps only in-frame clones here, not all; method: immunoSEQ multiplex PCR. This table has approximately 17,000 clones, over 80% appearing once. The source material was CD4+ T cells from blood, sampled at baseline. The receptor set was obtained from a human donor with classical Hodgkin lymphoma. CDR3s include the opening cysteine and the closing phenylalanine or tryptophan. The order of the fields is D gene, J gene, clone size, V gene, CDR3 length, CDR3 protein, CDR3 DNA. A D gene is named only where the DNA matches it firmly. Clone size, where shown, is once, few, many, or a class for clones that have expanded.

>NA|TRBJ2-3|NA|TRBV7-9|14
CASSLEGGADTQYF
TGTGCCAGCAGCTTAGAGGGGGGCGCAGATACGCAGTATTTT
>NA|TRBJ2-7|NA|TRBV9|13
CASSSGHPYEQYF
TGTGCCAGCAGCTCGGGACATCCCTACGAGCAGTACTTC
>NA|TRBJ2-3|NA|TRBV5-8|12
CASRLGGGDEYF
TGTGCCAGCAGACTAGGGGGCGGGGATGAGTATTTT
>TRBD1|TRBJ2-1|NA|TRBV10-3|15
CAITGTGVLASEQFF
TGTGCCATCACCGGGACAGGGGTTCTAGCGAGTGAGCAGTTCTTC
>TRBD2|TRBJ2-3|NA|TRBV7-3|15
CASSTGTSGSDTQYF
TGTGCCAGCAGCACCGGGACTAGCGGGAGTGATACGCAGTATTTT
>TRBD2|TRBJ2-1|NA|TRBV4-3|16
CASSQTIAGAYNEQFF
TGCGCCAGCAGCCAAACAATAGCGGGAGCCTACAATGAGCAGTTCTTC
>NA|TRBJ2-5|NA|TRBV18|13
CASSPTAVETQYF
TGTGCCAGCTCACCAACAGCGGTGGAGACCCAGTACTTC
>TRBD2|TRBJ2-7|NA|TRBV4-1|19
CASSQEKPVPGLTTYEQYF
TGCGCCAGCAGCCAAGAGAAGCCGGTGCCGGGACTAACCACCTACGAGCAGTACTTC
>TRBD1|TRBJ1-4|NA|TRBV4-1|15
CASSQVPGQGKKLFF
TGCGCCAGCAGCCAAGTTCCGGGACAGGGGAAAAAACTGTTTTTT
>TRBD1|TRBJ1-4|NA|TRBV10-3|14
CAISPGQDNEKLFF
TGTGCCATCAGTCCGGGACAGGATAATGAAAAACTGTTTTTT
>NA|TRBJ1-2|NA|TRBV10-3|10
CAASSGGYTF
TGTGCCGCCTCCTCGGGGGGCTACACCTTC
>TRBD1|TRBJ1-2|few|TRBV9|15
CASSAPGTGGFGYTF
TGTGCCAGCAGCGCCCCCGGGACAGGGGGTTTTGGCTACACCTTC
>NA|TRBJ1-3|NA|TRBV5-4|12
CASSSGGNTIYF
TGTGCCAGCAGCTCCGGCGGAAACACCATATATTTT
>NA|TRBJ2-5|once|TRBV2|13
CASSEGPGETQYF
TGTGCCAGCAGTGAAGGTCCGGGGGAGACCCAGTACTTC
>NA|TRBJ2-7|few|TRBV6-6|13
CASSYQNSYEQYF
TGTGCCAGCAGTTATCAGAACTCCTACGAGCAGTACTTC
>TRBD1|TRBJ1-5|NA|TRBV10-3|13
CAIRRQGDQPQHF
TGTGCCATCAGAAGACAGGGGGATCAGCCCCAGCATTTT
>NA|TRBJ1-1|NA|TRBV2|13
CASSDGLNTEAFF
TGTGCCAGCAGTGATGGTCTGAACACTGAAGCTTTCTTT
>TRBD1|TRBJ2-2|NA|TRBV18|15
CASSPGQSRAGELFF
TGTGCCAGCTCGCCGGGACAGTCTCGGGCCGGGGAGCTGTTTTTT
>NA|TRBJ2-6|NA|TRBV4-3|17
CASSQEIRASGANVLTF
TGCGCCAGCAGCCAAGAGATAAGGGCCTCTGGGGCCAACGTCCTGACTTTC
>NA|TRBJ2-3|NA|TRBV18|16
CASSPPLGSGTDTQYF
TGTGCCAGCTCACCACCTCTAGGTTCCGGCACAGATACGCAGTATTTT
>NA|TRBJ2-2|NA|TRBV25-1|14
CASSRRGNTGELFF
TGTGCCAGCAGTCGCAGGGGAAACACCGGGGAGCTGTTTTTT
>TRBD2|TRBJ2-5|NA|TRBV6-5|15
CASSYTTSGGGAQYF
TGTGCCAGCAGTTACACGACTAGCGGAGGGGGGGCCCAGTACTTC
>TRBD1|TRBJ1-1|NA|TRBV6-1|13
CASSETGAGAAFF
TGTGCCAGCAGTGAGACAGGGGCCGGGGCGGCTTTCTTT
>TRBD1|TRBJ2-7|NA|TRBV5-1|14
CASSLGTLGQGQYF
TGCGCCAGCAGCTTGGGCACCTTGGGACAGGGGCAGTACTTC
>NA|TRBJ1-2|NA|TRBV12-5|13
CASVGTGNYGYTF
TGTGCTAGTGTGGGCACAGGAAACTATGGCTACACCTTC
>NA|TRBJ1-2|NA|TRBV7-9|12
CASSLDRAGYTF
TGTGCCAGCAGCTTAGACAGGGCTGGCTACACCTTC
>TRBD1|TRBJ1-5|few|TRBV18|13
CASSSGGNQPQHF
TGTGCCAGCTCCTCAGGGGGGAATCAGCCCCAGCATTTT
>NA|TRBJ1-2|NA|TRBV7-9|15
CASSSYQGISKGYTF
TGTGCCAGCAGCTCCTACCAGGGTATATCGAAAGGCTACACCTTC
>TRBD2|TRBJ2-2|NA|TRBV19|19
CASSTRIILAGASTGELFF
TGTGCCAGTAGTACCAGGATCATCTTAGCGGGGGCCTCCACCGGGGAGCTGTTTTTT
>NA|TRBJ1-6|few|TRBV6-5|14
CASSYSARNSPLHF
TGTGCCAGCAGTTACTCTGCGAGAAATTCACCCCTCCACTTT
>NA|TRBJ1-2|NA|TRBV7-2|16
CASSLAHGALNYGYTF
TGTGCCAGCAGCTTAGCGCATGGAGCGCTTAACTATGGCTACACCTTC
>NA|TRBJ2-3|NA|TRBV7-9|14
CASSSRGGADTQYF
TGTGCCAGCAGCTCAAGGGGGGGTGCAGATACGCAGTATTTT
>NA|TRBJ2-7|NA|TRBV6-5|14
CASSLGRLYAEQYF
TGTGCCAGCAGTTTGGGGCGGCTCTACGCCGAGCAGTACTTC
>TRBD2|TRBJ2-1|NA|TRBV18|15
CASSPLAGGGNEQFF
TGTGCCAGCTCGCCTCTAGCTGGCGGGGGCAATGAGCAGTTCTTC
>TRBD1|TRBJ2-7|NA|TRBV5-4|14
CATRTRTGDYEQYF
TGTGCCACCCGAACCCGGACAGGGGACTACGAGCAGTACTTC
>NA|TRBJ2-3|NA|TRBV5-1|16
CASSLAPAGVSDTQYF
TGCGCCAGCAGCTTGGCCCCAGCAGGGGTATCAGATACGCAGTATTTT
>NA|TRBJ1-2|NA|TRBV19|15
CASSKGRTDFYGYTF
TGTGCCAGTAGTAAAGGTCGGACAGATTTCTATGGCTACACCTTC
>NA|TRBJ2-7|once|TRBV9|13
CASSVGGRGEQYF
TGTGCCAGCAGCGTAGGAGGCAGGGGCGAGCAGTACTTC
>NA|TRBJ2-5|NA|TRBV5-1|14
CASSLGTGQETQYF
TGCGCCAGCAGCTTGGGTACAGGCCAAGAGACCCAGTACTTC
>NA|TRBJ1-5|NA|TRBV19|17
CASSINGGGYSNQPQHF
TGTGCCAGTAGTATTAATGGCGGTGGCTATAGCAATCAGCCCCAGCATTTT
>NA|TRBJ1-5|NA|TRBV6-1|15
CASLTWGSSNQPQHF
TGTGCCAGCCTAACTTGGGGCAGTAGCAATCAGCCCCAGCATTTT
>TRBD2|TRBJ2-7|NA|TRBV25-1|13
CASQQAGGYEQYF
TGTGCCAGCCAACAGGCGGGGGGATACGAGCAGTACTTC
>NA|TRBJ2-1|once|TRBV7-8|13
CASSLGTEDKQFF
TGTGCCAGCAGCTTAGGCACAGAGGACAAGCAGTTCTTC
>NA|TRBJ2-3|NA|TRBV5-6|15
CASSSLGVGTDTQYF
TGTGCCAGCAGCTCGCTCGGGGTAGGAACAGATACGCAGTATTTT
>NA|TRBJ1-5|NA|TRBV15|21
CATSRDRGRGLRGRSNQPQHF
TGTGCCACCAGCAGAGATCGGGGAAGGGGCCTCCGTGGCAGGAGCAATCAGCCCCAGCATTTT
>NA|TRBJ1-1|NA|TRBV6-6|15
CASSPQGGTNTEAFF
TGTGCCAGCAGTCCACAAGGGGGGACGAACACTGAAGCTTTCTTT
>NA|TRBJ1-4|NA|TRBV27|13
CASRSQGFEKLFF
TGTGCCAGCAGATCACAGGGTTTTGAAAAACTGTTTTTT
>TRBD1|TRBJ1-2|NA|TRBV28|13
CASSSGQGGGYTF
TGTGCCAGCAGTTCGGGACAGGGTGGTGGCTACACCTTC
>NA|TRBJ2-2|NA|TRBV7-3|13
CASSLINTGELFF
TGTGCCAGCAGCTTAATCAACACCGGGGAGCTGTTTTTT
>NA|TRBJ1-4|NA|TRBV15|14
CATSRDGAGEKLFF
TGTGCCACCAGCAGAGATGGGGCAGGCGAAAAACTGTTTTTT
>NA|TRBJ2-7|NA|TRBV19|16
CASSIDQGAYSYEQYF
TGTGCCAGTAGTATAGACCAAGGGGCTTATTCCTACGAGCAGTACTTC
>NA|TRBJ1-2|NA|TRBV7-2|13
CASSFSPTGGYTF
TGTGCCAGCAGCTTCAGTCCGACGGGGGGCTACACCTTC
>TRBD1|TRBJ2-1|NA|TRBV7-3|17
CASSHSGTGGETNEQFF
TGTGCCAGCAGCCACTCCGGGACAGGGGGGGAGACCAATGAGCAGTTCTTC
>NA|TRBJ2-7|NA|TRBV6-1|14
CASSDDGRLHEQYF
TGTGCCAGCAGTGATGATGGCAGGCTCCACGAGCAGTACTTC
>NA|TRBJ2-3|NA|TRBV7-3|14
CASSLYRGTDTQYF
TGTGCCAGCAGCTTATACAGGGGCACAGATACGCAGTATTTT
>NA|TRBJ2-7|NA|TRBV18|16
CASSPRSGPTPYEQYF
TGTGCCAGCTCACCAAGGTCGGGACCCACACCTTACGAGCAGTACTTC
>NA|TRBJ1-5|NA|TRBV18|15
CASSPGAQGNQPQHF
TGTGCCAGCTCACCTGGTGCGCAGGGCAATCAGCCCCAGCATTTT
>TRBD1|TRBJ1-1|NA|TRBV10-3|14
CASRDRDWDTEAFF
TGTGCCAGCCGGGACAGGGACTGGGACACTGAAGCTTTCTTT
>TRBD2|TRBJ2-1|NA|TRBV5-1|14
CASSTYRGVNEQFF
TGCGCCAGCAGCACCTACCGGGGGGTCAATGAGCAGTTCTTC